Presented here are 9 T cell receptor beta chains from one specimen sequenced in a study of tumor and adjacent non-tumor tissue in lung cancer. Three rounds of nested PCR, following a modified ARM-PCR protocol, produced the TCRbeta library. A single record per CDR3 protein comes from TCRdb applying MiXCR to the multiplex PCR reads. The sample consists of about 78,000 distinct CDR3 sequences, around 80% of them appearing once. The template was RNA from unsorted bulk tissue. The sequenced sample consisted of lung tumor tissue. The receptors come from a woman aged 50 to 65 with non-small cell lung cancer.

Concerning this clonotype: A read error is likely, as this CDR3 ends without the conserved phenylalanine or tryptophan. J is TRBJ2-7 and V is TRBV4-1; TRBD2 might be the D (5 bases). The V gene's germline CDR1 is MGHRA and CDR2 YSYEKL. The CDR3 runs 14 residues. Written as DNA, the CDR3 is TGTGCTAGCAGCCAAGCCTCTAGCTCCTACGAGCAGTACTAC. It encodes CASSQASSSYEQYY.

Note on this clonotype: One end of the junction does not line up with germline, which may come from a read error. The V and J genes are TRBV12-3 or TRBV12-4 and TRBJ1-5; no definite D call. The CDR3 covers 14 residues. In DNA form, the CDR3 reads TGTGCTAGCAGTGACATAGGTGGTAATCAGCCCCAGCATTTT. This gives the protein CASSDIGGNQPQHF.

Details on this clonotype: In this CDR3 the conserved last residue, phenylalanine or tryptophan, is missing, so a read error is likely. This chain links TRBV4-2 with TRBJ2-6, with TRBD1 matching 10 bases. This CDR3 region has 20 residues. Germline CDR1 and CDR2: LGHNA and YNFKEQ. The CDR3 spells CATSQDKFGTGAPGANVLTI. CDR3 in DNA: TGTGCCACCAGCCAAGATAAGTTCGGGACAGGGGCTCCTGGGGCCAACGTCCTGACTATC.

The V call is TRBV12-3 or TRBV12-4, the J call TRBJ1-2; no clear D. V was trimmed by 6 bases and J by 6 bases, leaving 14 bases between them. This CDR3 spans 13 amino acids. The CDR3 coding sequence is TGTGCCAGCAGCCACAGTCGTTTCCATGGCTACACCTTC. It yields the protein CASSHSRFHGYTF.

CDR3 in DNA: TGCAGTGACACCCCGATTGGAATTCTTGGGGCCGGGGAGCTGTTTTTT. Its translation: CSDTPIGILGAGELFF. This sequence joins TRBV20-1 and TRBJ2-2, with D unresolved. The CDR3 has 16 residues. Trimming pared 7 bases from V and 6 bases from J, leaving 24 bases between. Per the germline V gene, CDR1 is DFQATT and CDR2 is SNEGSKA (reference sequence).

Details on this clonotype: One end of the junction is discordant with germline, which a read error may explain. The chain combines TRBV6-7 with TRBJ2-1; TRBD2 agrees at 13 bases. TRBV6-7 has ORF status, its function being uncertain. The CDR3 is 15 residues long. CDR3 coding DNA: TGTACCAGCAGTCTTAGGACTAGCGGGAGAGATGAGCAGTTCTTC. Protein sequence: CTSSLRTSGRDEQFF.

V is TRBV6-1 and J is TRBJ1-1; 7 bases agree with TRBD1. Germline V CDR1 and CDR2: MNHNS, SASEGT. J gave up 4 bases and V 10 bases, and 9 bases lay outside the gene matches. The CDR3 consists of 13 residues. Here the CDR3 reads CAIRDRDRTEAFF. In DNA form, the CDR3 reads TGTGCCATCAGGGACAGAGATCGCACTGAAGCTTTCTTT.

Turning to this clonotype: This sequence may be a read error, since a much larger clone differs from it by one base. The chain is built from TRBV7-8 and TRBJ1-1, with 11 nucleotides matching TRBD1. The CDR3 loop spans 14 amino acids. Germline assignment: CDR1 SGHVS and CDR2 FQNEAQ. The CDR3, as DNA: TGTGCCAGCTGCTTAGGGACAGGGGGCACTGAAGCTTTCTTT. It yields the protein CASCLGTGGTEAFF.

Remarks on this clonotype: A read error may produce the germline difference seen at one junction end. The gene calls are TRBV6-5 and TRBJ2-1; D might be TRBD2 (5 bases). CDR3 length: 16 residues. Germline V gives CDR1 MNHEY, CDR2 SVGAGI. CDR3 nucleotide sequence: TGTGCCAGCAGTTACTCTTCCGGACGGGGATACAATGAGCTGTTCTTC. Translated: CASSYSSGRGYNELFF.